This is a list of T cell receptor beta chains from one sample in a study of identical twins. One entry per CDR3 protein results from TCRdb running MiXCR on the 5' RACE reads. The table lists hundreds of thousands of distinct CDR3 sequences, 15% to 20% of them singletons, with about 12% in the top ten. The data also belong to a second study, concerning T cells expressing NK-cell markers.

The material sequenced was PBMCs. These receptors all stem from a woman younger than 35 in good health. CDR3s include the opening cysteine and the closing phenylalanine or tryptophan. The D gene is left open where the match is weak. For some rows the clone size is stated as once, few or many, or as a class when expanded; others skip it.

D gene: TRBD2; J gene: TRBJ2-1; V gene: TRBV29-1; clone size: many; CDR3 protein: CSVDSSGTSGRAHNEQFF; CDR3 DNA: TGCAGCGTTGACTCCTCCGGGACTAGCGGGAGGGCCCACAATGAGCAGTTCTTC
D gene: TRBD1; J gene: TRBJ1-2; V gene: TRBV12-3/TRBV12-4; clone size: few; CDR3 protein: CASSESTGRWGGYTF; CDR3 DNA: TGTGCCAGCAGCGAATCGACAGGGAGGTGGGGTGGCTACACCTTC
D gene: .; J gene: TRBJ2-5; V gene: TRBV20-1; clone size: few; CDR3 protein: CSVRRGRLETQYF; CDR3 DNA: TGCAGTGTCAGGAGGGGACGGTTAGAGACCCAGTACTTC
D gene: TRBD1; J gene: TRBJ2-7; V gene: TRBV5-5; clone size: few; CDR3 protein: CASSSWAGGYEQYF; CDR3 DNA: TGTGCCAGCAGCTCCTGGGCAGGGGGTTACGAGCAGTACTTC
D gene: .; J gene: TRBJ2-7; V gene: TRBV27; clone size: few; CDR3 protein: CASSPVDAFYEQYF; CDR3 DNA: TGTGCCAGCAGTCCCGTAGACGCTTTCTACGAGCAGTACTTC
D gene: .; J gene: TRBJ2-3; V gene: TRBV18; clone size: few; CDR3 protein: CASSPSGNTQYF; CDR3 DNA: TGTGCCAGCTCACCAAGCGGAAATACGCAGTATTTT
D gene: .; J gene: TRBJ2-7; V gene: TRBV20-1; clone size: .; CDR3 protein: CSASRTRSSYEQYF; CDR3 DNA: TGCAGTGCTAGTAGGACCAGAAGCTCCTACGAGCAGTACTTC
D gene: TRBD2; J gene: TRBJ2-3; V gene: TRBV20-1; clone size: .; CDR3 protein: CSAVSGRRADTQYF; CDR3 DNA: TGCAGTGCTGTTAGCGGGAGGCGGGCAGATACGCAGTATTTT
D gene: .; J gene: TRBJ2-7; V gene: TRBV4-3; clone size: .; CDR3 protein: CASSITSGTYEQYF; CDR3 DNA: TGCGCCAGCAGCATCACGAGCGGAACCTACGAGCAGTACTTC
D gene: .; J gene: TRBJ1-5; V gene: TRBV12-3/TRBV12-4; clone size: many; CDR3 protein: CASSLGQGWNQPQHF; CDR3 DNA: TGTGCCAGCAGTTTAGGGCAGGGTTGGAATCAGCCCCAGCATTTT
D gene: .; J gene: TRBJ1-1; V gene: TRBV12-3/TRBV12-4; clone size: many; CDR3 protein: CASSPGQMNTEAFF; CDR3 DNA: TGTGCCAGCAGCCCAGGACAGATGAACACTGAAGCTTTCTTT
D gene: .; J gene: TRBJ2-3; V gene: TRBV12-5; clone size: few; CDR3 protein: CASGEGPSTDTQYF; CDR3 DNA: TGTGCTAGTGGAGAGGGCCCTAGCACAGATACGCAGTATTTT
D gene: TRBD2; J gene: TRBJ2-1; V gene: TRBV6-1; clone size: .; CDR3 protein: CASRRTSNNEQFF; CDR3 DNA: TGTGCCAGCAGGCGGACTAGCAACAATGAGCAGTTCTTC
D gene: .; J gene: TRBJ2-3; V gene: TRBV5-1; clone size: .; CDR3 protein: CASSYGPSQTQYF; CDR3 DNA: TGCGCCAGCAGCTACGGACCGTCTCAGACGCAGTATTTT
D gene: .; J gene: TRBJ2-2; V gene: TRBV12-3/TRBV12-4; clone size: .; CDR3 protein: CASNGPNTGELFF; CDR3 DNA: TGTGCCAGCAATGGACCGAACACCGGGGAGCTGTTTTTT
D gene: .; J gene: TRBJ1-1; V gene: TRBV15; clone size: few; CDR3 protein: CATSREGGRDTEAFF; CDR3 DNA: TGTGCCACCAGCAGAGAGGGAGGGAGGGACACTGAAGCTTTCTTT
D gene: .; J gene: TRBJ2-1; V gene: TRBV20-1; clone size: few; CDR3 protein: CSPRGGSWNEQFF; CDR3 DNA: TGCAGTCCCAGAGGGGGGTCGTGGAATGAGCAGTTCTTC
D gene: .; J gene: TRBJ1-2; V gene: TRBV11-2; clone size: .; CDR3 protein: CASSLNFQGHYGYTF; CDR3 DNA: TGTGCCAGCAGCTTAAATTTCCAGGGGCACTATGGCTACACCTTC
D gene: .; J gene: TRBJ2-5; V gene: TRBV20-1; clone size: many; CDR3 protein: CSARLQQETQYF; CDR3 DNA: TGCAGTGCTAGACTTCAGCAAGAGACCCAGTACTTC
D gene: TRBD1; J gene: TRBJ1-2; V gene: TRBV12-3/TRBV12-4; clone size: few; CDR3 protein: CASSLSTGVYGYTF; CDR3 DNA: TGTGCCAGCAGTTTGTCGACAGGGGTGTATGGCTACACCTTC
D gene: TRBD2; J gene: TRBJ2-3; V gene: TRBV6-5; clone size: .; CDR3 protein: CASSWGIAGGPYWPQYF; CDR3 DNA: TGTGCCAGCAGTTGGGGGATAGCGGGAGGGCCGTATTGGCCTCAGTATTTT
D gene: .; J gene: TRBJ2-5; V gene: TRBV5-1; clone size: few; CDR3 protein: CASSSTRMSETQYF; CDR3 DNA: TGCGCCAGCAGCTCGACTAGGATGAGCGAGACCCAGTACTTC
D gene: TRBD2; J gene: TRBJ2-7; V gene: TRBV20-1; clone size: .; CDR3 protein: CSATETSGSFYEQYF; CDR3 DNA: TGCAGTGCTACCGAAACTAGCGGGAGCTTCTACGAGCAGTACTTC
D gene: .; J gene: TRBJ2-1; V gene: TRBV7-9; clone size: few; CDR3 protein: CASSSPRSNEQFF; CDR3 DNA: TGTGCCAGCAGCTCCCCTAGGAGCAATGAGCAGTTCTTC
D gene: TRBD1; J gene: TRBJ2-2; V gene: TRBV5-1; clone size: .; CDR3 protein: CASSLAGGQVVTGELFF; CDR3 DNA: TGCGCCAGCAGCTTGGCCGGGGGACAGGTCGTGACCGGGGAGCTGTTTTTT
D gene: .; J gene: TRBJ2-7; V gene: TRBV3-1; clone size: .; CDR3 protein: CASSQTPDTFYEQYF; CDR3 DNA: TGTGCCAGCAGCCAAACCCCGGACACGTTCTACGAGCAGTACTTC
D gene: .; J gene: TRBJ2-3; V gene: TRBV14; clone size: .; CDR3 protein: CASSQEGRTDAGTDTQYF; CDR3 DNA: TGTGCCAGCAGCCAAGAGGGCCGAACCGATGCCGGCACAGATACGCAGTATTTT
D gene: .; J gene: TRBJ2-7; V gene: TRBV10-2; clone size: few; CDR3 protein: CASSGGNIEQYF; CDR3 DNA: TGCGCCAGCAGTGGCGGGAATATCGAGCAGTACTTC
D gene: TRBD1; J gene: TRBJ2-2; V gene: TRBV9; clone size: few; CDR3 protein: CASSVRQGARTGELFF; CDR3 DNA: TGTGCCAGCAGCGTACGACAGGGGGCGCGTACCGGGGAGCTGTTTTTT
D gene: .; J gene: TRBJ2-1; V gene: TRBV10-1; clone size: few; CDR3 protein: CASSESRGTRAEQFF; CDR3 DNA: TGCGCCAGCAGTGAGTCCCGGGGGACCCGTGCGGAGCAGTTCTTC
D gene: .; J gene: TRBJ2-5; V gene: TRBV2; clone size: .; CDR3 protein: CASTDPLGTLETQYF; CDR3 DNA: TGTGCCAGCACCGATCCACTAGGCACTTTGGAGACCCAGTACTTC
D gene: TRBD1; J gene: TRBJ2-5; V gene: TRBV7-9; clone size: few; CDR3 protein: CASSFEGAGKTQYF; CDR3 DNA: TGTGCCAGCAGCTTTGAGGGGGCCGGCAAGACCCAGTACTTC
D gene: TRBD2; J gene: TRBJ2-3; V gene: TRBV9; clone size: few; CDR3 protein: CASSATSGGARDTQYF; CDR3 DNA: TGTGCCAGCAGCGCCACTAGCGGGGGGGCTCGCGATACGCAGTATTTT
D gene: .; J gene: TRBJ2-6; V gene: TRBV9; clone size: .; CDR3 protein: CASSVIGGLGGANVLTF; CDR3 DNA: TGTGCCAGCAGCGTAATCGGGGGTCTGGGGGGGGCCAACGTCCTGACTTTC
D gene: TRBD1; J gene: TRBJ2-7; V gene: TRBV4-3; clone size: .; CDR3 protein: CASSQDVGQYLYEQYF; CDR3 DNA: TGCGCCAGCAGCCAAGACGTGGGACAGTACCTCTACGAGCAGTACTTC
D gene: TRBD1; J gene: TRBJ2-7; V gene: TRBV29-1; clone size: few; CDR3 protein: CSVETPGQSYEQYF; CDR3 DNA: TGCAGCGTCGAGACACCGGGACAGTCCTACGAGCAGTACTTC
D gene: TRBD1; J gene: TRBJ2-5; V gene: TRBV5-1; clone size: few; CDR3 protein: CASRFDRGLSETQYF; CDR3 DNA: TGCGCCAGCAGATTCGACAGGGGGCTTTCAGAGACCCAGTACTTC
D gene: .; J gene: TRBJ2-2; V gene: TRBV3-1; clone size: .; CDR3 protein: CASSQVRTGGLAFF; CDR3 DNA: TGTGCCAGCAGCCAAGTGCGGACCGGCGGGCTAGCGTTTTTT
D gene: .; J gene: TRBJ1-5; V gene: TRBV3-1; clone size: many; CDR3 protein: CASSQVGGPPQHF; CDR3 DNA: TGTGCCAGCAGCCAAGTCGGGGGGCCGCCCCAGCATTTT
D gene: .; J gene: TRBJ2-3; V gene: TRBV7-8; clone size: few; CDR3 protein: CASRSRGGTDTQYF; CDR3 DNA: TGTGCCAGCAGGTCCCGTGGGGGCACAGATACGCAGTATTTT
D gene: .; J gene: TRBJ2-3; V gene: TRBV29-1; clone size: few; CDR3 protein: CSGLRPGTDTQYF; CDR3 DNA: TGCAGCGGGCTCCGGCCAGGGACAGATACGCAGTATTTT
D gene: .; J gene: TRBJ1-1; V gene: TRBV4-3; clone size: .; CDR3 protein: CASSQESSGTEAFF; CDR3 DNA: TGCGCCAGCAGCCAAGAGTCTAGTGGGACTGAAGCTTTCTTT
D gene: .; J gene: TRBJ1-2; V gene: TRBV20-1; clone size: few; CDR3 protein: CSARDLNRAHGYTF; CDR3 DNA: TGCAGTGCTAGAGATTTGAACAGGGCCCATGGCTACACCTTC
D gene: TRBD1; J gene: TRBJ1-1; V gene: TRBV18; clone size: few; CDR3 protein: CASSGDRTVEAFF; CDR3 DNA: TGTGCCAGCTCAGGGGACAGGACGGTTGAAGCTTTCTTT
D gene: TRBD1; J gene: TRBJ2-1; V gene: TRBV5-1; clone size: .; CDR3 protein: CASSPTTGVDNEQFF; CDR3 DNA: TGCGCCAGCAGCCCTACGACAGGGGTGGACAATGAGCAGTTCTTC
D gene: TRBD2; J gene: TRBJ2-7; V gene: TRBV7-8; clone size: .; CDR3 protein: CASSLFSLGTSSDEQYF; CDR3 DNA: TGTGCCAGCAGCTTATTCTCCCTCGGGACTAGCAGCGACGAGCAGTACTTC
D gene: .; J gene: TRBJ2-7; V gene: TRBV18; clone size: .; CDR3 protein: CASSPRVRPLEQYF; CDR3 DNA: TGTGCCAGCTCACCCCGGGTACGACCCCTCGAGCAGTACTTC
D gene: TRBD2; J gene: TRBJ2-5; V gene: TRBV5-1; clone size: few; CDR3 protein: CASSWTGTREETQYF; CDR3 DNA: TGCGCCAGCAGCTGGACCGGGACTAGAGAAGAGACCCAGTACTTC
D gene: .; J gene: TRBJ2-4; V gene: TRBV5-1; clone size: few; CDR3 protein: CASSLVGGQNIQYF; CDR3 DNA: TGCGCCAGCAGCTTGGTTGGAGGCCAAAACATTCAGTACTTC
D gene: .; J gene: TRBJ2-7; V gene: TRBV12-3/TRBV12-4; clone size: many; CDR3 protein: CASTHTPSEQYF; CDR3 DNA: TGTGCCAGCACCCATACCCCTTCCGAGCAGTACTTC
D gene: .; J gene: TRBJ2-5; V gene: TRBV15; clone size: .; CDR3 protein: CATSRDSGLSETQYF; CDR3 DNA: TGTGCCACCAGCAGAGATAGCGGACTCTCAGAGACCCAGTACTTC
D gene: .; J gene: TRBJ1-1; V gene: TRBV10-3; clone size: few; CDR3 protein: CATKGPLRAFF; CDR3 DNA: TGTGCCACAAAGGGACCACTTAGGGCTTTCTTT
D gene: .; J gene: TRBJ1-1; V gene: TRBV10-3; clone size: few; CDR3 protein: CATSRSEPNTEAFF; CDR3 DNA: TGTGCCACTTCGCGGTCTGAACCAAACACTGAAGCTTTCTTT
D gene: .; J gene: TRBJ2-7; V gene: TRBV20-1; clone size: .; CDR3 protein: CSASGPRVGGPSHEQYF; CDR3 DNA: TGCAGTGCTAGTGGGCCCCGGGTGGGGGGGCCGTCCCACGAGCAGTACTTC
D gene: TRBD1; J gene: TRBJ2-7; V gene: TRBV12-3/TRBV12-4; clone size: .; CDR3 protein: CASSYDRGDGEQYF; CDR3 DNA: TGTGCCAGCAGTTATGACAGGGGGGACGGCGAGCAGTACTTC
D gene: TRBD1; J gene: TRBJ2-7; V gene: TRBV7-2; clone size: few; CDR3 protein: CASSSDRVSYEQYF; CDR3 DNA: TGTGCCAGCAGCTCCGACAGGGTATCCTACGAGCAGTACTTC
D gene: TRBD2; J gene: TRBJ2-7; V gene: TRBV7-2; clone size: few; CDR3 protein: CASSLTRGGGEQYF; CDR3 DNA: TGTGCCAGCAGCTTAACTCGGGGGGGCGGCGAGCAGTACTTC
D gene: .; J gene: TRBJ1-1; V gene: TRBV20-1; clone size: .; CDR3 protein: CSAREGLNTEAFF; CDR3 DNA: TGCAGTGCTAGGGAGGGGCTGAACACTGAAGCTTTCTTT